These 6 T cell receptor beta chains originate from one sample sequenced in a study of blood T cell repertoires in COVID-19. Using immunoSEQ multiplex PCR, the repertoire was profiled, and TCRdb retains in-frame clones only, with some absent. The table records around 300,000 clones, around 88% of them present only once. Material for sequencing was peripheral blood. These receptors all come from a woman in her 70s with COVID-19, enrolled during active disease.

The chain carries TRBV7-9 and TRBJ1-1, with D maybe TRBD1 (6 bases). This CDR3 region has 15 residues. Per the germline V gene, CDR1 is SEHNR and CDR2 is FQNEAQ (reference sequence). The ends were cut back, 5 bases at V and 1 base at J, with 14 bases in the middle. This chain's CDR3 is CASSRQDVTNTEAFF. The CDR3 region has the DNA TGTGCCAGCAGCCGACAGGACGTAACGAACACTGAAGCTTTCTTT.

The V gene is TRBV18, the J gene TRBJ2-5, with a weak D call TRBD1 (5 bases). V was pared by 3 bases and J by 2 bases, with 10 bases between. The germline gives CDR1 KGHSH, CDR2 LQKENI. The CDR3 is 14 residues long. The CDR3 region has the DNA TGTGCCAGCTCACCGGGGCCGGATCAAGAGACCCAGTACTTC. It translates to CASSPGPDQETQYF.

The chain carries TRBV30 and TRBJ1-1; 10 bases map to TRBD1. CDR1 is GTSNPN, CDR2 SVGIG, per germline (reference sequence). The junction had 4 bases not matched to a gene; V was cut back by 5 bases and J by 7 bases. CDR3 length: 12 amino acids. The CDR3 DNA reads as TGTGCCTGGGGGACAGGGGCCAGTGAAGCTTTCTTT. It specifies CAWGTGASEAFF.

The chain combines TRBV7-2 with TRBJ1-1, with TRBD1 as a possible D gene (6 bases). The CDR3 is 14 residues long. V was pared by 1 base and J by 7 bases, with 13 bases between. Germline-derived CDR1 and CDR2 are SGHTA and FQGNSA. This chain's CDR3 is CASSLDQGTVEAFF. The CDR3 DNA is TGTGCCAGCAGCTTAGACCAGGGGACGGTTGAAGCTTTCTTT.

This clone was observed a single time. The chain couples TRBV6-5 to TRBJ1-4; 7 positions agree with TRBD1. J lost 8 bases, V lost 6 bases, and 12 bases had no gene match. Germline V CDR1 and CDR2: MNHEY, SVGAGI. The CDR3 contains 15 residues. CDR3 region: CASRSNSGGREKLFF. As DNA, the CDR3 is TGTGCCAGCAGGTCCAATTCAGGGGGAAGGGAAAAACTGTTTTTT.

This chain connects TRBV2 to TRBJ1-5; TRBD1 might be the D (5 bases). Trimming shortened V by 8 bases and J by 6 bases, and 11 bases separated the two germline ends. The CDR3 loop spans 12 amino acids. Germline V lookup: CDR1 SNHLY, CDR2 FYNNEI. CDR3 coding DNA: TGTGCCAGCGAAGGGGAGGGTCAGCCCCAGCATTTT. It yields the protein CASEGEGQPQHF.